Sequencing of this T cell receptor (beta chain) was carried out in a study of cytomegalovirus exposure and HLA in healthy donors (dated by TCRdb to the late 2010s). Study-level background: A later analysis indicated that the roughly 130 validation repertoires were generated on the platform also employed for the 700 or so repertoires of the first cohort. The study aimed to test whether signatures of past pathogen exposure could be identified by cataloging public T cell receptors. Along with the approximately 650-subject first cohort, a separate validation cohort of over a hundred different subjects was used. To predict cytomegalovirus infection status, the study combined high-throughput TCR immunosequencing, statistical association of individual TCRs with disease status, and machine learning.

The library relied on the immunoSEQ multiplex PCR assay. From the authors' description of their analysis: A statistical classification framework was built to diagnose cytomegalovirus status from the catalog of TCR beta chain sequences. Entries here come from immuneACCESS through TCRdb and include only in-frame sequences with V and J called. Some clones fail to appear in such tables; in the studies checked, an unresolved V gene covers under half of the shortfall, and the cause of the remainder is unknown. V and J calls and clone size are given by that table; D and trimming were obtained from the DNA. For this sample there are about 150,000 clones; around 80% appear just once. 25% to 30% of the sample belongs to the ten largest clones. The donors belonged to the validation cohort of approximately 130 subjects, which was separate from the approximately 700-subject first cohort. CDR1 and CDR2, looked up from the germline V gene, are SGHTA and FQGTGA. The germline V and J ends show losses of 3 bases and 3 bases respectively, and no gene match explains 6 bases of the junction. The CDR3 spans 16 residues, from the cysteine through the phenylalanine. Of the read, only the CDR3 DNA is kept; its 48 bases are in frame from base 1.

On the study overall, not on this receptor specifically: Three of the identified cytomegalovirus-associated TCR beta chains were confirmed in vitro to be specific for cytomegalovirus antigens. According to the authors, the approach could potentially be generalized to other disease states and immunological phenotypes. A later analysis had no HLA typing for the validation cohort, so co-occurrence there was scored across all 110 or so repertoires. A total of 164 TCR beta chains were listed by the study as associated with cytomegalovirus. In both the original and validation cohorts, the classifier was reported to diagnose cytomegalovirus status with high specificity and sensitivity. Across donors, most TCR sequences were observed very rarely, whereas some public TCRs were present in many individuals. Of the cluster scores, 90% to 95% were above 0 in a later analysis, which found that TCRs clustered in the first cohort also tended to co-occur in the 95 to 150 validation repertoires.

This clone was counted between two and nine times. Its antigen target is currently unknown. No clone much larger than this one lies a single base away; base qualities are absent. Here the chain combines TRBV7-3 and TRBJ2-2, with 8 bases aligning to TRBD2. This receptor was identified in a man aged 30 to 45 in good health and CMV-seropositive. The sequenced material came from PBMCs. The DNA is as follows: TGTGCCAGCAGCTTGGTAGCGGGACTGGACACCGGGGAGCTGTTTTTT. Its amino acids are CASSLVAGLDTGELFF.